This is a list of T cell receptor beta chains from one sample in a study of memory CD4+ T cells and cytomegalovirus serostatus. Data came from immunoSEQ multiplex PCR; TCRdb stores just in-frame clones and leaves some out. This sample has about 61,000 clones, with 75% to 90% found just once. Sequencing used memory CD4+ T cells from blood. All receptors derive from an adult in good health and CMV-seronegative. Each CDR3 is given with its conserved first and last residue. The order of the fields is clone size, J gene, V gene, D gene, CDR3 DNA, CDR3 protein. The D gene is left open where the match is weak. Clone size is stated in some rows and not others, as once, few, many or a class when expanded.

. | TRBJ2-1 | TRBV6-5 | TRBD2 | TGTGCCAGCAGTTCCTCGGGACTAGGAGACAATGAGCAGTTCTTC | CASSSSGLGDNEQFF
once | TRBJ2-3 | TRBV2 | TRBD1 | TGTGCCACAGGGGACAGTTCTAGCACAGATACGCAGTATTTT | CATGDSSSTDTQYF
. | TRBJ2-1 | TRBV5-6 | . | TGTGCCAGCAGCTTGTTAGACAATGAGCAGTTCTTC | CASSLLDNEQFF
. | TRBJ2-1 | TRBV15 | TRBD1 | TGTGCCACCAGCAGGAATCCGAACAGGGGGCTCGAGTTCTTC | CATSRNPNRGLEFF
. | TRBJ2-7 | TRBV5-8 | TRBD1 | TGTGCCAGCAGCTTGGGACAGGGTGACGAGCAGTACTTC | CASSLGQGDEQYF
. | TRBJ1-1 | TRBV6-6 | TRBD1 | TGTGCCAGCAGCCGTAGGGGGCTGGACACTGAAGCTTTCTTT | CASSRRGLDTEAFF
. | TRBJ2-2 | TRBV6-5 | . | TGTGCCAGCAGGGGTCGGGGGGCGGACACCGGGGAGCTGTTTTTT | CASRGRGADTGELFF
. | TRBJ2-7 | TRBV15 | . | TGTGCCACCAGCCGGGGACCCCAAATTGTTTACGAGCAGTACTTC | CATSRGPQIVYEQYF
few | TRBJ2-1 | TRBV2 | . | TGTGCCAGCAATCGTGTCCGGGAGAGATCCAATGAGCAGTTCTTC | CASNRVRERSNEQFF
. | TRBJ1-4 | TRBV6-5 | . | TGTGCCAGCAGAGAGCAGAGAACAACTAATGAAAAACTGTTTTTT | CASREQRTTNEKLFF
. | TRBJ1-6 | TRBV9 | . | TGTGCCAGCAGCTCCTCGGACAGCATAAATTCACCCCTCCACTTT | CASSSSDSINSPLHF
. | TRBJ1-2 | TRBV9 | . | TGTGCCAGCAGCCTACAGGACGGGCCGAGGGACGGCTACACCTTC | CASSLQDGPRDGYTF
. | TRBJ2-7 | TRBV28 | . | TGTGCCAGCAGTTTGGGCAGGGAGCCCTACGAGCAGTACTTC | CASSLGREPYEQYF
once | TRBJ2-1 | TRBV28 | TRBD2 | TGTGCCAGCAGTCCCTTCCCGACTAGCGGGGGGGACAATGAGCAGTTCTTC | CASSPFPTSGGDNEQFF
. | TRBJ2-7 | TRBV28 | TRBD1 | TGTGCCAGCAGTTTATCGGGGACAGGGACCTACGAGCAGTACTTC | CASSLSGTGTYEQYF
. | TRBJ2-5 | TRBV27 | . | TGTGCCAGCAGTCGAAATGAACAAGAGACCCAGTACTTC | CASSRNEQETQYF
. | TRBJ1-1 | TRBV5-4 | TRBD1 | TGTGCCAGCAGCCGTACGGGACAGGTCACTGAAGCTTTCTTT | CASSRTGQVTEAFF
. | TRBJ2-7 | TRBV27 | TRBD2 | TGTGCCAGCAGTAAGCCGACTAGCGGGATCCTCTACGAGCAGTACTTC | CASSKPTSGILYEQYF
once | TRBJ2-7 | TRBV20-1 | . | TGCAGCCCTGGGAGTGGCCACGAGCAGTACTTC | CSPGSGHEQYF
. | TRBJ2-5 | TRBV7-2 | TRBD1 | TGTGCCAGCAGCTACCAGACAGGGGGGAGAGAGACCCAGTACTTC | CASSYQTGGRETQYF
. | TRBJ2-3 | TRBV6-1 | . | TGTGCCAGCAGTGAGGAACGGGGGGCCACAGATACGCAGTATTTT | CASSEERGATDTQYF
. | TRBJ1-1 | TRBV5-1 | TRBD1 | TGCGCCAGCAGCAACAGGGGTGGCACTGAAGCTTTCTTT | CASSNRGGTEAFF
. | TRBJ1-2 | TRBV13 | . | TGTGCCAGCAGTTCCGTCGCTCGGCGGGGCTACACCTTC | CASSSVARRGYTF
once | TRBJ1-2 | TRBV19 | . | TGTGCCAGTAGTGCCGGGATCAACTATGGCTACACCTTC | CASSAGINYGYTF
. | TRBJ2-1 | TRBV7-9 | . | TGTGCCAGCAGCTTATCAGGGACGTTCTACAATGAGCAGTTCTTC | CASSLSGTFYNEQFF
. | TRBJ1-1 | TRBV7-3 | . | TGTGCCAGCAGCTTCGGCGACAATCGGAACACTGAAGCTTTCTTT | CASSFGDNRNTEAFF
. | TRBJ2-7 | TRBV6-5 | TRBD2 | TGTGCCAGCAGTCGGGAGGGGAGGTACGAGCAGTACTTC | CASSREGRYEQYF
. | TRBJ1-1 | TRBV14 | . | TGTGCCAGCAGCCAAGGGCTGGGGTGGGACACTGAAGCTTTCTTT | CASSQGLGWDTEAFF
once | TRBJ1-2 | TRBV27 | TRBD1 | TGTGCCAGCAGTTTATCTTCTGGGACAGTTAACTATGGCTACACCTTC | CASSLSSGTVNYGYTF
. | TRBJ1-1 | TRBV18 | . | TGTGCCAGCTCACCTCGGCAGGGGAGGGCTTTCTTT | CASSPRQGRAFF
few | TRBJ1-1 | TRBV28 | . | TGTGCCAGCAGCCTGGACAGTGAAGCTTTCTTT | CASSLDSEAFF
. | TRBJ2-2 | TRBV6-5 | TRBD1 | TGTGCCAGCAGTTACTCCAGGGGGCGCACCGGGGAGCTGTTTTTT | CASSYSRGRTGELFF